These 5 T cell receptor beta chains were all obtained from the same sample, sequenced in a study of tumor-infiltrating lymphocytes in primary liver carcinoma. From roughly 0.55 ug of total RNA, TCR beta-specific cDNA was reverse-transcribed using a constant-region primer. A slightly modified ARM-PCR protocol with three nested multiplex PCR rounds produced these TCR beta libraries. The first two PCR rounds, roughly 9 cycles each, used TRBV1-TRBV30 forward primers and a C-beta reverse primer. TCRdb reanalysed the multiplex PCR reads using MiXCR and keeps one entry per CDR3 protein. The data contain approximately 74,000 distinct CDR3 sequences, 71% of them seen just once; the ten biggest clones take up roughly an eighth. For each extraction, RNA and DNA were obtained together from about 19-30 mg of unsorted bulk tissue. The specimen was liver tumor tissue from sampling region 4. Subset described: tumor region T4, right-lateral pole. These receptors all come from an older woman with primary liver carcinoma and hepatitis B virus infection.

A note on this clonotype: One end of the junction is discordant with germline, which a read error may explain. V is TRBV4-2 and J is TRBJ2-6; the D is unclear. Germline-derived CDR1 and CDR2 are LGHNA and YNFKEQ. The CDR3 has 20 amino acids. The CDR3 region is CVSSQDRGRLSFSGANVLTF. DNA of the CDR3: TGTGTCAGCAGCCAAGATCGCGGCAGACTGTCTTTCTCTGGGGCCAACGTCCTGACTTTC.

This rearrangement joins TRBV12-3 or TRBV12-4 to TRBJ2-1; TRBD2 matches 11 bases. The CDR3 runs to 18 residues. The trim removed 9 bases at V and 1 base at J, leaving 14 bases unmatched. In DNA form, the CDR3 reads TGTGCCAGTATTTTAGGTTCTAGCGGGAGGTCGTCCTACAATGAGCAGTTCTTC. This encodes CASILGSSGRSSYNEQFF.

Only one count was recorded for this clonotype. Germline and junction disagree at one end, which may indicate a read error. V usage is TRBV11-3 and J usage is TRBJ1-2; D is undetermined. Germline V gives CDR1 SGHNT, CDR2 YENEEA. The length of the CDR3 is 13 residues. Here the CDR3 DNA reads TGTGCCGGCAGCGTGATAGGGAACTATGGCTACACCTTC. This sequence encodes CAGSVIGNYGYTF.

This sequence joins TRBV10-2 and TRBJ2-5, with no clear D. V was clipped by 3 bases and J by 14 bases, with 22 bases between them. The length of the CDR3 is 14 residues. From germline, CDR1 is WSHSY and CDR2 SAAADI. In DNA form, the CDR3 reads TGCGCCAGCAGTGACGGCAGGTACCAAGAGACCCGATACTTC. Protein sequence: CASSDGRYQETRYF.

On this clonotype itself: Germline is not matched at one junction end, which may reflect a read error. The V and J genes are TRBV11-3 and TRBJ2-1; D may be TRBD1 (6 bases). Germline CDR1 SGHNT, CDR2 YENEEA. CDR3 length: 15 amino acids. This chain's CDR3 is CADSLGDTAYNGQFF. For the CDR3, the DNA is TGTGCCGACAGCTTGGGGGACACAGCCTACAATGGGCAGTTCTTC.